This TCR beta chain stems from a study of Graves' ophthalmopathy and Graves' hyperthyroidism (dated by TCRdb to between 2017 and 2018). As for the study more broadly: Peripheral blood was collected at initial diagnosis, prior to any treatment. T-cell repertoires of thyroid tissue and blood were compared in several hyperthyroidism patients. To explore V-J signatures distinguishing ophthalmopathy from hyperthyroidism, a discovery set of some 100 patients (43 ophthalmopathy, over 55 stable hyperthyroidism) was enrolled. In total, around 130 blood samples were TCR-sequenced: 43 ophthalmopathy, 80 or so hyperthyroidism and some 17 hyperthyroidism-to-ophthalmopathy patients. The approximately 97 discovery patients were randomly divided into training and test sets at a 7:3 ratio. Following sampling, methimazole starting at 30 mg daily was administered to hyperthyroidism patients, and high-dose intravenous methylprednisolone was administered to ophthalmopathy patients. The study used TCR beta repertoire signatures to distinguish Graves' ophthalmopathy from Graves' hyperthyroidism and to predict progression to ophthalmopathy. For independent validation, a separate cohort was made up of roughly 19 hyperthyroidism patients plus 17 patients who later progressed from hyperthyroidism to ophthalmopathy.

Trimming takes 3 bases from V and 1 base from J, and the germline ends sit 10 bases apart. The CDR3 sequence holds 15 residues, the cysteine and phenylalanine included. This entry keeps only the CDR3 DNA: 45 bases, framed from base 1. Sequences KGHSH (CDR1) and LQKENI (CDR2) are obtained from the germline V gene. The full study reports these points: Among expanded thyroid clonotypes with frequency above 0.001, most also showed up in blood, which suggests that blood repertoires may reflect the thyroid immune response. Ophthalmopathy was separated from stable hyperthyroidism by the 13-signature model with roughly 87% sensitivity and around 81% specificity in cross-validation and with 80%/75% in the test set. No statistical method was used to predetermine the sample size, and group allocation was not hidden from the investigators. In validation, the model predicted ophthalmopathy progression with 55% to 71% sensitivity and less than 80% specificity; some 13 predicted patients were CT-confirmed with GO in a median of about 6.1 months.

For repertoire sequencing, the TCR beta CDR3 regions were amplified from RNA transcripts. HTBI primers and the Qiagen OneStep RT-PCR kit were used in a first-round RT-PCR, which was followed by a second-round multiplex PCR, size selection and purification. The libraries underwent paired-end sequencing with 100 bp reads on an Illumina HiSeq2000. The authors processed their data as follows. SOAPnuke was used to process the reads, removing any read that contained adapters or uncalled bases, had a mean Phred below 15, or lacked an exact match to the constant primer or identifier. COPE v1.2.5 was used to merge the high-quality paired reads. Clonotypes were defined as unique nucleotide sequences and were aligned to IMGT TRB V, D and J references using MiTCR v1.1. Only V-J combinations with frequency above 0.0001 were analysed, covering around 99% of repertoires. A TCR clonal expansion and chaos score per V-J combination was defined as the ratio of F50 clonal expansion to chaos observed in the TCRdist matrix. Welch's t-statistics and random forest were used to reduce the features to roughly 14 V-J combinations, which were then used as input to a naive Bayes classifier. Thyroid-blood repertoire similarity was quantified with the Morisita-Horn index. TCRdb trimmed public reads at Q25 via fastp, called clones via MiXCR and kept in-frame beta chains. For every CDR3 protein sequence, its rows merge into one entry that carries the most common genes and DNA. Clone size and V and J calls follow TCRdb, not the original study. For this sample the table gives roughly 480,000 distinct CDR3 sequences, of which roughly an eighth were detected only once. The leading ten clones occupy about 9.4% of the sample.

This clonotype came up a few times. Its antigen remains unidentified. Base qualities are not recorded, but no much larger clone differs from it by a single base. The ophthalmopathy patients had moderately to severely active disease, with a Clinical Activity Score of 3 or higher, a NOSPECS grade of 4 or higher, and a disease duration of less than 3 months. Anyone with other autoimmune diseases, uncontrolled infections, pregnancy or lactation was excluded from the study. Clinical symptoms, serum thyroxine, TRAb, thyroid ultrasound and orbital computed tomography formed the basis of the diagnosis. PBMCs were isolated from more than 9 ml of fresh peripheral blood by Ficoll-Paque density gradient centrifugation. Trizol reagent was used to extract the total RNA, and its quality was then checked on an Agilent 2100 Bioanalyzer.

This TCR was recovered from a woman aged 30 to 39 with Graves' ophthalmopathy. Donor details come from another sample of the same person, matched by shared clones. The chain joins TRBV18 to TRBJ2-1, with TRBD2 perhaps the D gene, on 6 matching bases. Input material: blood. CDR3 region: CASSPPGGSYNEQFF. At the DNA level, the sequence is TGTGCCAGCTCACCTCCCGGGGGATCCTACAATGAGCAGTTCTTC.